A selection of T cell receptor beta chains follows, all from one sample in a study of cytomegalovirus exposure and HLA in healthy donors. Method: immunoSEQ multiplex PCR; TCRdb's copy keeps in-frame clones and lacks some. The repertoire holds around 100,000 clones, with 85% as singletons. The sample comprised PBMCs. The receptor source for this set is a young man in good health and CMV-seropositive. The CDR3 runs from the conserved cysteine through the conserved F or W. D genes are given only for firm matches. Not all rows give a size; the values are once, few, many and, for expanded clones, a class.

d_call clone_size j_call v_call cdr3_nt cdr3_aa
- few TRBJ1-3 TRBV6-5 TGTGCCAGCAGCACCGGGACTCCTGGAAACACCATATATTTT CASSTGTPGNTIYF
TRBD1 - TRBJ2-2 TRBV4-2 TGTGCCAGCAGCCAGGTGGGACAGGGGAACACCGGGGAGCTGTTTTTT CASSQVGQGNTGELFF
- - TRBJ1-1 TRBV4-1 TGCGCCAGCAGCCAAGATCGACAGAAGAACACTGAAGCTTTCTTT CASSQDRQKNTEAFF
TRBD1 - TRBJ2-7 TRBV9 TGTGCCAGCAGCGTAGCTGGACAGGGCTACGAGCAGTACTTC CASSVAGQGYEQYF
- - TRBJ2-7 TRBV29-1 TGCAGCGTAGGCCTAGGGGGCTACGAGCAGTACTTC CSVGLGGYEQYF
TRBD2 - TRBJ2-1 TRBV10-3 TGTGCCATCAGTGAGGCGGGAGGGGACAATGAGCAGTTCTTC CAISEAGGDNEQFF
TRBD2 once TRBJ2-1 TRBV5-6 TGTGCCAGCAGCTTGGGGAGCGGGAGCTCCTACAATGAGCAGTTCTTC CASSLGSGSSYNEQFF
- few TRBJ2-1 TRBV11-2 TGTGCCAGCACAGGGTTCAACAATGAGCAGTTCTTC CASTGFNNEQFF
TRBD2 - TRBJ2-5 TRBV27 TGTGCCAGCAGTTCCCGCCTACAGCCAGCGGGATCTGTAGAGACCCAGTACTTC CASSSRLQPAGSVETQYF
- - TRBJ2-1 TRBV7-9 TGTGCCAGCAGCTTACTCCCTTTTAGCAATGAGCAGTTCTTC CASSLLPFSNEQFF
TRBD2 - TRBJ2-5 TRBV7-9 TGTGCCAGCAGTCCAGCGGGGCTACCAGAGACCCAGTACTTC CASSPAGLPETQYF
TRBD1 - TRBJ1-5 TRBV18 TGTGCCAGCTCACAGGGGGCATCAAATCAGCCCCAGCATTTT CASSQGASNQPQHF
- - TRBJ2-1 TRBV11-2 TGTGCCAGCAGCCTGGACTTCACCTCCTACAATGAGCAGTTCTTC CASSLDFTSYNEQFF
- once TRBJ2-1 TRBV27 TGTGCCAGCAAGCAGGGGGGTGAGCAGTTCTTC CASKQGGEQFF
- - TRBJ2-1 TRBV30 TGTGCCTGGAGTGGACTTCGCAGCTCCTACAATGAGCAGTTCTTC CAWSGLRSSYNEQFF
- - TRBJ1-1 TRBV6-4 TGTGCCAGCAGTGAAGGGGAGAACACTGAAGCTTTCTTT CASSEGENTEAFF
- - TRBJ2-2 TRBV28 TGTGCCAGCAGTGGGGGCCGGAGTGACACCGGGGAGCTGTTTTTT CASSGGRSDTGELFF
- once TRBJ2-5 TRBV30 TGTGCCTGGGCCCGTGCTAGCAGACAAGAGACCCAGTACTTC CAWARASRQETQYF
TRBD1 - TRBJ2-4 TRBV7-9 TGTGCCAGCAGCTTAGAAGACAGGGAGAACATTCAGTACTTC CASSLEDRENIQYF
- - TRBJ1-5 TRBV15 TGTGCCACCAGCAGAGGAGGCGACGGTCAAGAGCATTTT CATSRGGDGQEHF
TRBD1 - TRBJ2-7 TRBV5-4 TGTGCCAGCAGCCCGACAGGGGGCTCCTACGAGCAGTACTTC CASSPTGGSYEQYF
- - TRBJ1-1 TRBV9 TGTGCCAGCAGCGTAGTTTCGGGGTCCACTGAAGCTTTCTTT CASSVVSGSTEAFF
TRBD2 - TRBJ2-1 TRBV7-3 TGTGCCAGCAGCTCACGGGGGGGTGGCGGTGAGCAGTTCTTC CASSSRGGGGEQFF
TRBD1 few TRBJ1-2 TRBV5-1 TGCGCCAGCTTCGGGACAGTTGATGGCTACACCTTC CASFGTVDGYTF
- - TRBJ1-4 TRBV30 TGTGCCTTGAAGGACAGTGGGGAAAAACTGTTTTTT CALKDSGEKLFF
TRBD2 - TRBJ2-5 TRBV30 TGTGCCTGGAGCGTTGGTAGCGGGGAGACCCAGTACTTC CAWSVGSGETQYF
TRBD2 - TRBJ2-1 TRBV7-3 TGTGCCAGCAGCCTGGGGACTAGCGGTCATTACAATGAGCAGTTCTTC CASSLGTSGHYNEQFF